The 3 T cell receptor beta chains given below trace back to one sample, sequenced in a study of prognosis after radiotherapy for stage I lung cancer. Two-round multiplex PCR, the amplification method, yielded TCR beta CDR3 from genomic DNA. Gene-specific TRBV and TRBJ primers were used in PCR round one. TCRdb re-derived calls from the multiplex PCR reads in MiXCR, one entry per CDR3 protein. The sample comprises about 25,000 distinct CDR3 sequences, around 36% of which are singletons, and approximately 60% rests with the top ten. Sequencing was performed on PBMCs, taken before or after stereotactic body radiation therapy (not recorded which). The receptor source for this set is a donor over 45 with non-small cell lung cancer.

This chain joins TRBV6-6 and TRBJ2-1, with D possibly being TRBD1 or TRBD2 (5 bases each). CDR3 length: 16 residues. Trimming left V 0 bases short and J 6 bases short, with 15 bases between. Germline V gene sequence: CDR1 MNHNY, CDR2 SVGAGI (reference sequence). The CDR3 reads CASSYSTGPPANEQFF. CDR3 sequence (DNA): TGTGCCAGCAGTTACTCGACGGGACCCCCCGCCAATGAGCAGTTCTTC.

This clonotype has ten or more counts. This sequence joins TRBV30 and TRBJ1-2; D may be TRBD1 (5 bases). Trimming took off 3 bases at V and 7 bases at J, with 18 bases between the two ends. CDR1 is GTSNPN, CDR2 SVGIG, per germline (reference sequence). The CDR3 length is 14 residues. CDR3 loop: CAWRLQGARGGYTF. The CDR3 region has the DNA TGTGCCTGGAGGCTTCAGGGTGCGAGGGGTGGCTACACCTTC.

Remarks on this clonotype: This clone may be a read error of a much larger clone one base away. The chain uses TRBV7-9 and TRBJ2-6; D assignment may be TRBD1 or TRBD2 (6 bases each). CDR3 length: 17 amino acids. CDR1 is SEHNR, CDR2 FQNEAQ, per germline (reference sequence). V lost 8 bases and J lost 2, with 19 bases in between. The CDR3 sequence: CASGPWGASTGANVLTF. CDR3 in DNA: TGTGCCAGCGGCCCATGGGGGGCGTCAACTGGGGCCAACGTCCTGACTTTC.